This is a list of T cell receptor beta chains from one sample in a study of cytomegalovirus exposure and HLA in healthy donors. This table comes from immunoSEQ multiplex PCR, and its TCRdb copy is limited to in-frame clones, with some not included. Among over 150,000 clones listed, nearly 90% were seen once. The sequencing input was PBMCs. The receptors come from a woman younger than 35 in good health and CMV-seropositive. Both conserved end residues are part of each CDR3. A D gene is named only where the DNA matches it firmly. Some rows have no size entry. The others give once, few or many, or a class for an expanded clone.

clone size	V gene	D gene	J gene	CDR3 DNA	CDR3 protein
-	TRBV19	-	TRBJ1-5	TGTGCCAGTAGTATCCGGCGGGGTGAAGGCAAGCCCCAGCATTTT	CASSIRRGEGKPQHF
-	TRBV7-3	TRBD1	TRBJ2-5	TGTGCCAGCAGCTTCTCCGGGACAGGGGGTGGGGAGACCCAGTACTTC	CASSFSGTGGGETQYF
-	TRBV27	-	TRBJ2-3	TGTGCCAGCAGTTTAGACAGGTTGGGACGGAGCCCGTATTTT	CASSLDRLGRSPYF
-	TRBV20-1	-	TRBJ2-1	TGCAGTGCTAGTCCGGTCAATGAGCAGTTCTTC	CSASPVNEQFF
-	TRBV14	-	TRBJ2-3	TGTGCCAGCAGCCAAGTACGGGTCACAGATACGCAGTATTTT	CASSQVRVTDTQYF
-	TRBV5-1	-	TRBJ2-1	TGCGCCAGCAACCTACGCGGGAATGAGCAGTTCTTC	CASNLRGNEQFF
-	TRBV9	-	TRBJ2-3	TGTGCCAGCACTTTAGGGGCAGGGGGCACAGATACGCAGTATTTT	CASTLGAGGTDTQYF
-	TRBV6-4	TRBD1	TRBJ1-5	TGTGCCAGCAGTGACTCCCAGGGGGGACAGCCCCAGCATTTT	CASSDSQGGQPQHF
-	TRBV14	TRBD2	TRBJ2-7	TGTGCCAGCAGCGGAGGTAGCGGGAGTGGGAGGCAGTACTTC	CASSGGSGSGRQYF
-	TRBV15	TRBD2	TRBJ2-1	TGTGCCACCAGCAGAGATATTAGCGGGAGATTAGATAATGAGCAGTTCTTC	CATSRDISGRLDNEQFF
-	TRBV15	-	TRBJ2-3	TGTGCCACCAGCAGAGGCAGGGCAGATACGCAGTATTTT	CATSRGRADTQYF
-	TRBV18	TRBD1	TRBJ1-5	TGTGCCAGCTCCCAGGACAGGGGAGGCCAGCCCCAGCATTTT	CASSQDRGGQPQHF
-	TRBV5-4	TRBD1	TRBJ2-7	TGTGCCAGCAGCACCGGGACAGGGAGTAGGAACGAGCAGTACTTC	CASSTGTGSRNEQYF
-	TRBV19	-	TRBJ1-1	TGTGCCAGTAGTCTGCACAGGCCGAACACTGAAGCTTTCTTT	CASSLHRPNTEAFF
-	TRBV14	TRBD2	TRBJ2-3	TGTGCCAGCTGTACTAGCGGGAGCGTTTCAAGCACAGATACGCAGTATTTT	CASCTSGSVSSTDTQYF
-	TRBV27	-	TRBJ1-1	TGTGCCAGCAGTCCGTTGGAGAGATCTGAAGCTTTCTTT	CASSPLERSEAFF
-	TRBV7-3	TRBD2	TRBJ2-1	TGTGCCAGCAGCCCCTTAGCGGGAGAATACAATGAGCAGTTCTTC	CASSPLAGEYNEQFF
-	TRBV30	TRBD2	TRBJ2-7	TGTGCCTGGACAACGGGGGGGTCCTACGAGCAGTACTTC	CAWTTGGSYEQYF
-	TRBV7-3	TRBD2	TRBJ2-1	TGTGCCAGCAGCTTATCACTAGCGGGCTGGAATGAGCAGTTCTTC	CASSLSLAGWNEQFF
-	TRBV9	-	TRBJ2-1	TGTGCCAGCAGCGTAGGAGATGAGCAGTTCTTC	CASSVGDEQFF
-	TRBV7-2	-	TRBJ2-7	TGTGCCAGCAGCTTAAAAAGCCACGAGCAGTACTTC	CASSLKSHEQYF
-	TRBV28	TRBD2	TRBJ2-1	TGTGCCAGCAGTCGGAGCGGGGTCTACAATGAGCAGTTCTTC	CASSRSGVYNEQFF
once	TRBV11-2	TRBD1	TRBJ1-2	TGTGCCAGCAGCCCACGGACAGGGCCCCCACCTAACTATGGCTACACCTTC	CASSPRTGPPPNYGYTF
-	TRBV7-3	TRBD1	TRBJ2-1	TGTGCCAGCAGCCCAGGGGGAGAACCTTTGAATGAGCAGTTCTTC	CASSPGGEPLNEQFF
-	TRBV6-4	TRBD1	TRBJ2-6	TGTGCCAGCAGTGGAGACCAGGGGGCTGGGGCCAACGTCCTGACTTTC	CASSGDQGAGANVLTF
-	TRBV7-9	TRBD1	TRBJ2-5	TGTGCCAGCAGCTTGACAGGGAATAGGGAGACCCAGTACTTC	CASSLTGNRETQYF
-	TRBV18	TRBD1	TRBJ1-5	TGTGCCAGCACCGACAGGGGGGATCAGCCCCAGCATTTT	CASTDRGDQPQHF
-	TRBV11-3	-	TRBJ1-2	TGTGCCAGCAGCCCCGGTCTCGGTGGCTACACCTTC	CASSPGLGGYTF
-	TRBV19	-	TRBJ1-5	TGTGCCAGTAGTGCTAATTCCGGGAAATATCAGCCCCAGCATTTT	CASSANSGKYQPQHF
-	TRBV10-3	-	TRBJ2-1	TGTGCCATCAGGGCAGACAGCGTTTCCTACAATGAGCAGTTCTTC	CAIRADSVSYNEQFF
-	TRBV10-3	TRBD1	TRBJ1-1	TGTGCCATCAGTGAGGGGCAGGGGGCCACTGAAGCTTTCTTT	CAISEGQGATEAFF
-	TRBV27	TRBD2	TRBJ2-3	TGTGCCAGCAGTCCATTCATAGCGGGGGCCACAGATACGCAGTATTTT	CASSPFIAGATDTQYF
-	TRBV2	-	TRBJ2-6	TGTGCCAGCAGTCCAACTCCACTCTCTGGGGCCAACGTCCTGACTTTC	CASSPTPLSGANVLTF
-	TRBV4-3	TRBD1	TRBJ2-7	TGCGCCAGCAGCCAAGAAAACAGGGGAACCTACGAGCAGTACTTC	CASSQENRGTYEQYF
-	TRBV6-1	TRBD1	TRBJ2-7	TGTGCCAGCACAGGGGGCTCCTACGAGCAGTACTTC	CASTGGSYEQYF
-	TRBV6-6	TRBD1	TRBJ1-3	TGTGCCAGCAGTCAAGGACAGGGGGCAGACACCATATATTTT	CASSQGQGADTIYF
once	TRBV7-3	-	TRBJ1-1	TGTGCCAGCAGCTCCGGAGGGAACACTGAAGCTTTCTTT	CASSSGGNTEAFF
once	TRBV4-1	TRBD2	TRBJ2-7	TGCGCCAGCAGCCAAGAATACTATGGACTAGCGGGATCTTCATACGAGCAGTACTTC	CASSQEYYGLAGSSYEQYF
few	TRBV6-1	TRBD2	TRBJ2-2	TGTGCCAGCAGTGAAAGTATCGGGACTAGCACCGGGGAGCTGTTTTTT	CASSESIGTSTGELFF
-	TRBV15	-	TRBJ1-2	TGTGCCACCAGCAGAGACCACTCCTTAACCGGCTATGGCTACACCTTC	CATSRDHSLTGYGYTF
-	TRBV6-5	-	TRBJ1-2	TGTGCCAGCAGTAAGCAGGGGTACGGCTACACCTTC	CASSKQGYGYTF
few	TRBV6-5	-	TRBJ1-2	TGTGCCAGCAGTTGGTCCGGAGGCGGGGATGGCTACACCTTC	CASSWSGGGDGYTF